These T cell receptor beta chains were read from a single sample in a study of control samples from healthy donors and cancer patients. Only in-frame clones appear in the TCRdb table, and some are missing; sequencing was by immunoSEQ multiplex PCR. The profile shows approximately 97,000 clones, 80% to 95% of them singletons. Specimen: blood. These receptors all stem from a human donor in good health. The donor label of this sample is uncertain. The CDR3 runs from the conserved cysteine through the conserved F or W. The D gene is left open where the match is weak. Only part of the rows carry a size: once, few, many, or a class if the clone is expanded.

d_call j_call v_call clone_size cdr3_nt cdr3_aa
. TRBJ1-5 TRBV20-1 . TGCAGTGCTAGTGGCGATAGCAATCAGCCCCAGCATTTT CSASGDSNQPQHF
. TRBJ1-2 TRBV19 . TGTGCCAGTAGTATGAGGTGGGGAAAGGGCTATGGCTACACCTTC CASSMRWGKGYGYTF
. TRBJ1-4 TRBV6-1 few TGTGCCAGCAGTGAGATTCGGACTCAAAAACTGTTTTTT CASSEIRTQKLFF
. TRBJ2-2 TRBV3-1/TRBV3-2 . TGTGCCAGCAGTCTCACGGGACGGAGGAACACCGGGGAGCTGTTTTTT CASSLTGRRNTGELFF
. TRBJ2-1 TRBV18 . TGTGCCAGCTCACCGCGACAGAAGTACAATGAGCAGTTCTTC CASSPRQKYNEQFF
. TRBJ1-4 TRBV10-3 once TGTGCCATCGGGGGGGCGACAGGAACTAATGAAAAACTGTTTTTT CAIGGATGTNEKLFF
. TRBJ1-1 TRBV19 . TGTGCCAGTAGTAGTGGGCTGAACACTGAAGCTTTCTTT CASSSGLNTEAFF
. TRBJ2-5 TRBV18 . TGTGCCAGCTCACCACCGAAGCCGGAAGAGACCCAGTACTTC CASSPPKPEETQYF
. TRBJ1-3 TRBV14 . TGTGCCAGCAGCCAGTCTCGGAACACCATATATTTT CASSQSRNTIYF
. TRBJ2-5 TRBV11-3 once TGTGCCAGCTCTCAAGGGGCAGGAGAGACCCAGTACTTC CASSQGAGETQYF
. TRBJ1-5 TRBV19 . TGTGCCAGTACTACAGGGCCCTCCAATCAGCCCCAGCATTTT CASTTGPSNQPQHF
. TRBJ2-5 TRBV10-3 . TGTGCCATCTCCAGGGATCAAGAGACCCAGTACTTC CAISRDQETQYF
TRBD1 TRBJ2-3 TRBV5-4 . TGTGCCAGCAGCTCGGACGGGACAGGGGCACTCACAGATACGCAGTATTTT CASSSDGTGALTDTQYF
. TRBJ2-3 TRBV24-1 . TGTGCCACCAGTGATTTGAGACATGCTAGCACAGATACGCAGTATTTT CATSDLRHASTDTQYF
. TRBJ1-1 TRBV19 . TGTGCCAGTAGTATAGAGCCATCCCTGAACACTGAAGCTTTCTTT CASSIEPSLNTEAFF
. TRBJ1-1 TRBV5-1 . TGCGCCAGCAGCTTGGATTACGAGGGGTATGTGAACACTGAAGCTTTCTTT CASSLDYEGYVNTEAFF
. TRBJ1-5 TRBV30 once TGTGCCTGGAGTGGGATTGGAAGGGCACGACAGCCCCAGCATTTT CAWSGIGRARQPQHF
TRBD1 TRBJ1-6 TRBV12-5 . TGTGCTAGTGGTTTGGTAAACTCTCGACAGGGGCAGAATTCACCCCTCCACTTT CASGLVNSRQGQNSPLHF
. TRBJ1-6 TRBV6-6 . TGTGCCAGCAGTTACTCTTCGGGGGCTTTTGGTTCACCCCTCCACTTT CASSYSSGAFGSPLHF
TRBD1 TRBJ1-3 TRBV5-8 few TGTGCCAGCAGTTCCGACAGGGTTCCTGGAAACACCATATATTTT CASSSDRVPGNTIYF
. TRBJ2-2 TRBV19 . TGTGCCAGTAGTATGGTTTTACAGGGAGGGGCCGGGGAGCTGTTTTTT CASSMVLQGGAGELFF
TRBD1 TRBJ2-2 TRBV3-1/TRBV3-2 . TGTGCCAGCAGCGCCGGGACAGGGGGTAACACCGGGGAGCTGTTTTTT CASSAGTGGNTGELFF
TRBD1 TRBJ2-1 TRBV4-3 . TGCGCCAGCAGCCAAGATCCCAGGGGGCACGGTGAGCAGTTCTTC CASSQDPRGHGEQFF
. TRBJ1-4 TRBV7-8 . TGTGCCAGCAGCTTAGTCACCGCAACTAATGAAAAACTGTTTTTT CASSLVTATNEKLFF
. TRBJ1-1 TRBV27 once TGTGCCAGCAGTTTAGTGATGAACACTGAAGCTTTCTTT CASSLVMNTEAFF
TRBD2 TRBJ2-3 TRBV9 few TGTGCCAGCAGCGTTCTGGCGGGGGGGGGCACAGATACGCAGTATTTT CASSVLAGGGTDTQYF
TRBD2 TRBJ2-5 TRBV9 . TGTGCCAGCAGCGAGCGGGACTCAGAGACCCAGTACTTC CASSERDSETQYF
. TRBJ1-2 TRBV6-4 . TGTGCCAGCAGTGACGGAGGAAACTATGGCTACACCTTC CASSDGGNYGYTF
TRBD2 TRBJ2-5 TRBV5-4 . TGTGCCAGCAGCCGCTCTAGCGGGGGTGGGGAGACCCAGTACTTC CASSRSSGGGETQYF
. TRBJ1-2 TRBV3-1/TRBV3-2 . TGTGCCAGCAGCCAAGATTTGGCAGGGTGGGCCGGCTACACCTTC CASSQDLAGWAGYTF
. TRBJ2-7 TRBV5-4 . TGTGCCAGCAGCTTGGGCTACGAGCAGTACTTC CASSLGYEQYF
. TRBJ2-1 TRBV28 . TGTGCCAGCAGTCCCCCGGCGAGGGGAGGTGAGCAGTTCTTC CASSPPARGGEQFF
TRBD2 TRBJ2-3 TRBV6-5 . TGTGCCAGCAGTTTCGGGGGAGGGACAGATACGCAGTATTTT CASSFGGGTDTQYF
. TRBJ2-7 TRBV21-1 . TGTGCCAGCCCAAACCGCGACAGCCCAGCCTACGAGCAGTACTTC CASPNRDSPAYEQYF
. TRBJ2-2 TRBV18 . TGTGCCAGCTCACCTCGAGGCCGGGAGCTGTTTTTT CASSPRGRELFF
TRBD2 TRBJ2-5 TRBV24-1 . TGTGCCACCAGTGATTTACGGGTGGGAGGGCAAGAGACCCAGTACTTC CATSDLRVGGQETQYF
TRBD2 TRBJ2-5 TRBV14 . TGTGCCAGCAGCCAAGAATTCATTGCTAGCGGGGGACAAGAGACCCAGTACTTC CASSQEFIASGGQETQYF
TRBD2 TRBJ2-1 TRBV9 . TGTGCCAGCAGCGTGGTGGGGACTAGCGGGGTCAATGAGCAGTTCTTC CASSVVGTSGVNEQFF
. TRBJ2-5 TRBV5-8 . TGTGCCAGCAGCTCGGGGACAAGGGAAGAGACCCAGTACTTC CASSSGTREETQYF
TRBD2 TRBJ2-1 TRBV30 . TGTGCCTGGAGTGACGGACTAGCCGTTGAGCAGTTCTTC CAWSDGLAVEQFF
TRBD1 TRBJ1-1 TRBV3-1/TRBV3-2 . TGTGCCAGCACGCAGGGGGTCGGCACTGAAGCTTTCTTT CASTQGVGTEAFF
TRBD1 TRBJ1-3 TRBV6-1 . TGTGCCAGCAGTGAGGACAGGGATGGAAACACCATATATTTT CASSEDRDGNTIYF
. TRBJ2-2 TRBV5-1 . TGCGCCAGCAGCTCGCAGGTGTCCGGGGAGCTGTTTTTT CASSSQVSGELFF
TRBD1 TRBJ1-2 TRBV12-3/TRBV12-4 . TGTGCCAGCAGTCGGACAGGAAGGTATGGCTACACCTTC CASSRTGRYGYTF
. TRBJ2-1 TRBV5-5 . TGTGCCAGCAGCTTGCCGCCCAATGAGCAGTTCTTC CASSLPPNEQFF
TRBD2 TRBJ2-1 TRBV18 . TGTGCCAGCTCACCAGGACTAGCGGGGAATGAGCAGTTCTTC CASSPGLAGNEQFF
. TRBJ1-2 TRBV6-1 . TGTGCCAGCAGTGAATCGTACGACTATGGCTACACCTTC CASSESYDYGYTF
TRBD2 TRBJ2-3 TRBV4-2 . TGTGCCAGCAGCCTCGGCGAAAGCGGGGGGGTGTCGTCTAGCACAGATACGCAGTATTTT CASSLGESGGVSSSTDTQYF
TRBD2 TRBJ2-3 TRBV18 . TGTGCCAGCTCACCACCGGATGGCGGGGGGGCTAATACGCAGTATTTT CASSPPDGGGANTQYF